This T cell receptor (beta chain) was profiled in a study of T cell responses to AZD1222 COVID-19 vaccine. Points from the study as a whole: Rises in breadth and depth of Spike-specific TCRs came after two AZD1222 doses. Clonal diversity may have been underestimated, and the donors were mostly white British, with more females than males.

Method: immunoSEQ multiplex PCR; TCRdb's copy keeps in-frame clones and lacks some. The table has 150,000 or so clones, 85% to 95% seen once. Turning to this clone: Its antigen is currently unknown.

The sequence was collected from an adult in good health. This specimen consisted of peripheral blood, obtained on day 0 of AZD1222 vaccination.

The CDR3: CASRARGLAAGNEQFF. DNA for the CDR3: TGCGCCAGCAGAGCCAGGGGACTAGCGGCGGGTAATGAGCAGTTCTTC. The V and J genes are TRBV10-2 and TRBJ2-1; 11 bases align to TRBD2. The CDR3 covers 16 residues. Per germline, CDR1 WSHSY and CDR2 SAAADI. J lost 7 bases, V lost 6 bases, and 11 bases had no gene match.